This TCR beta chain was recorded in a study of vaccination and CD4 T cells after COVID-19. Study as a whole: Overlapping spike peptides of SARS-CoV-2, HCoV-NL63, HCoV-OC43 and HCoV-229E were used, and cells were stimulated with them. Control wells got either CEFX epitopes, HIV-1 Nef peptides, or no peptide at all.

On this clonotype: The antigen remains undetermined.

The Oncomine TCR Beta short-read assay sequenced DNA from cultured CD4+ T cells. In TCRdb, the PCR reads were re-called with MiXCR into one record per CDR3 protein. The table records approximately 23,000 distinct CDR3 sequences, roughly two fifths of them present only once. The time point is: late sampling 161 to 241 days after vaccination in three convalescent patients. Treatment in this sample: roughly 10-day PBMC culture with coronavirus spike peptide pools or control peptides (ViraFEST assay). Specimen: CD4+ T cells from blood, cultured in vitro, collected about 7 months after SARS-CoV-2 vaccination. This clonotype originated in a human donor who had recovered from COVID-19.

CDR3: CATRAGADEQYF. CDR3 DNA sequence: TGTGCCACCCGAGCGGGAGCGGACGAGCAGTACTTC. The chain is built from TRBV10-3 and TRBJ2-7; 8 nucleotides agree with TRBD2. Germline V lookup: CDR1 ENHRY, CDR2 SYGVKD. This CDR3 comprises 12 residues. V trimming: 10 bases; J trimming: 5 bases; junction bases outside the gene matches: 7.